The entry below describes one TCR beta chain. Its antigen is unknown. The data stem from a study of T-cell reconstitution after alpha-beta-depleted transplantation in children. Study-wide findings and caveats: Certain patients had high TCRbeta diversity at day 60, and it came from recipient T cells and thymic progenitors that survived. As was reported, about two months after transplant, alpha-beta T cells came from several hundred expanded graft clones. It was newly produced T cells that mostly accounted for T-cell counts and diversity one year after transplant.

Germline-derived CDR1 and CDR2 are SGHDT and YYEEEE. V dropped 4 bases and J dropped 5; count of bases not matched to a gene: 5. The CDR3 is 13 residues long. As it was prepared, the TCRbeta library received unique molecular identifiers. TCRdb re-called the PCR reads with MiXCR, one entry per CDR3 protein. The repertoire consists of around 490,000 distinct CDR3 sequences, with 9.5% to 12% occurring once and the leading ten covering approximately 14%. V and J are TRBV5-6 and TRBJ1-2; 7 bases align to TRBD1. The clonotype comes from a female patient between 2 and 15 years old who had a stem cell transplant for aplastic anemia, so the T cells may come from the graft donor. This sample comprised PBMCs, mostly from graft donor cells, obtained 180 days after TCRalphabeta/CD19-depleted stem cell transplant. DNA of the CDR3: TGTGCCAGCAGCCGGGGACAGACTTATGGCTACACCTTC. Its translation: CASSRGQTYGYTF.